This T cell receptor (beta chain) was captured in a study of blood T cell repertoires in COVID-19. Study-wide background: PBMCs, B-cell-depleted T cells, or T cells provided the cDNA or gDNA that made up the material.

This clone appeared a few times. The repertoire was sequenced with immunoSEQ multiplex PCR; TCRdb's copy has only in-frame clones and lacks some. The sample records about 130,000 clones, 84% being singletons. Germline values: CDR1 KGHDR, CDR2 SFDVKD. V was trimmed by 9 bases and J by 8 bases, leaving 10 bases between them. The length of the CDR3 is 11 residues. The receptor comes from a man in his sixties with acute or convalescent COVID-19. Material for sequencing was peripheral blood. This chain links TRBV24-1 with TRBJ2-1; D gene ambiguous. The CDR3 DNA is TGTGCCACCTGTTTCGCGGATGAGCAGTTCTTC. Encoded protein: CATCFADEQFF.